This T cell receptor beta chain was observed in a study of regulatory T cells in long-lasting Graves disease (dated by TCRdb to the early 2020s). For the wider study: To count as having persistent Graves' disease, a patient had to have received antithyroid drug treatment for over 5 years with TSH receptor autoantibodies remaining persistently positive. Patients with persistent Graves' disease were compared with patients with newly diagnosed Graves' disease using TCR sequencing and RNA sequencing of peripheral blood. The study was conducted in China and was registered as a clinical trial. TCR sequencing covered some 13 persistent and approximately 20 newly diagnosed Graves' disease patients, some 35 samples in total. On average, persistent Graves' disease patients in the clinical cohort had been on antithyroid drugs for approximately ten years. Overall study outcomes, separate from this receptor: Sequencing and analysis were limited to the TCR beta chain. Compared with newly diagnosed patients, patients with persistent Graves' disease had lower TCR Shannon entropy and fewer highly expanded clones, which suggests clonal expansion. More public clonotypes were shared among persistent patients (roughly 3,000) than among newly diagnosed patients (under 1,000). Persistent disease showed preferential use of TRBV28, TRBJ1-2 and TRBJ2-5, whereas newly diagnosed disease favored TRBV20-1 and TRBJ2-1. Peripheral blood alone was examined, since thyroid tissue, which constituted the primary lesion, could not be accessed. As a limitation, the authors acknowledged that the small sample size may reduce accuracy.

The library came from multiplex PCR. The listed sequencing device is Illumina HiSeq 4000. CDR3 regions were amplified by Arm-PCR with iRepertoire HTBI primers to construct TCR beta libraries. Before sequencing, the PCR products went through gel purification. From the authors' description of their analysis: A total of under 80 TRBV and 14 TRBJ segments were identified across samples and were used for gene usage analysis of CDR3 amino acid clonotypes. COPE and FqMerger were used to merge filtered high-quality paired reads into contigs. Contigs were aligned with BLAST to IMGT TRBV, TRBD and TRBJ reference genes, and CDR3 was defined per IMGT. Any clonotype with a frequency above 0.1% was counted as a highly expanded clone. Shannon entropy served as the measure of repertoire diversity, while the Gini coefficient captured V-J evenness. Clonotypes shared by more than one individual were considered public. The raw public data were reprocessed by TCRdb itself: fastp quality trimming at Q25, MiXCR clonotype calling, in-frame beta chains only. Every distinct CDR3 protein forms one entry, paired with its most common genes and DNA. The V and J calls shown here were made by TCRdb, not taken from the authors' results. For this sample the table gives over 450,000 distinct CDR3 sequences, of which approximately 21% were detected only once. The ten largest clones represent around 7% of the sample.

The time point label for this specimen denotes: persistent/refractory GD, antithyroid drugs over 5 years with positive TRAb. RNA was extracted from PBMCs in TRIzol for both TCR sequencing and RNA sequencing. The diagnosis of Graves' disease was made according to American Thyroid Association guidelines. Patients were recruited from an endocrinology department in Xi'an, China. Each patient gave 7 to 9.5 milliliters of peripheral blood, collected in an EDTA anticoagulant tube. PBMCs were isolated by Ficoll Paque Plus density gradient separation without further T cell sorting. An Agilent 2100 Bioanalyzer and agarose gel were used to assess RNA quality, and a NanoDrop 2000 was used to measure RNA concentration. Remarks on this clonotype: It has no known antigen specificity. Nothing much larger sits one base from this clone, and base qualities are not available.

The CDR3 measures 11 amino acids from cysteine to phenylalanine. The entry retains the CDR3 DNA only, 33 bases that are in frame from base 1. The germline V gene yields MNHNS for CDR1 and SASEGT for CDR2. V and J are truncated by 6 bases and 9 bases respectively, leaving an intervening sequence of 9 bases. Here the chain combines TRBV6-1 and TRBJ2-1, with TRBD2 perhaps the D gene, on 6 matching bases. The sequence was collected from a female donor with Graves disease. The sample consisted of peripheral blood mononuclear cells (PBMCs), taken when the disease was refractory, from a patient treated with antithyroid drugs. CDR3 region: CASRQGLEQFF. The bases read TGTGCCAGCAGGCAGGGACTTGAGCAGTTCTTC.